These 2 T cell receptor beta chains came from one sample sequenced in a study of PD-1 blockade in classical Hodgkin lymphoma. Using immunoSEQ multiplex PCR, the repertoire was profiled, and TCRdb retains in-frame clones only, with some absent. The sample comprises about 64,000 clones, 91% of which are singletons, and about 9.4% rests with the top ten. Time point described: cycle 4 day 1 (C4D1), after about 6 weeks of nivolumab. After autologous stem cell transplantation all patients relapsed, and prior brentuximab vedotin exposure differed between cohorts. The specimen was peripheral blood mononuclear cells (PBMCs), collected before the fourth cycle of nivolumab. The receptors were gathered from a human donor with classical Hodgkin lymphoma.

The rearrangement joins TRBV7-9 to TRBJ2-2, with 9 bases aligning to TRBD2. This CDR3 is built from 19 residues. Trimming removed 2 bases from V and 3 bases from J; junction bases left unmatched: 13. Germline V gene lookup returns CDR1 SEHNR and CDR2 FQNEAQ (reference sequence). This CDR3 reads CASSLNDMASGTYTGELFF. CDR3 in DNA: TGTGCCAGCAGCTTAAATGATATGGCTAGCGGGACGTACACCGGGGAGCTGTTTTTT.

V gene TRBV6-1 combines with J gene TRBJ2-7; weak D call: TRBD1 (6 bases). The ends were cut back, 7 bases at V and 3 bases at J, with 19 bases in the middle. Germline V gene sequence: CDR1 MNHNS, CDR2 SASEGT. The CDR3 loop spans 15 amino acids. The CDR3 DNA is TGTGCCAGCACCCGACAGGCGGTAATTCTCTACGAGCAGTACTTC. Amino acids: CASTRQAVILYEQYF.